This TCR beta chain was profiled in a study of blood T cells in healthy people across ages. A second roughly 6 to 11 cycle PCR used barcoded and J-beta primers. With 12 random nucleotides, a template-switch adaptor tagged each individual cDNA molecule. TCRdb reprocessed the 5' RACE reads via MiXCR and lists one record per CDR3 protein. The sample shows around 1,500,000 distinct CDR3 sequences, about 30% of them seen only once. This clonotype has only a few counts. Its antigen is not identified. General study results and limits: More naive CD4+ cells and higher diversity were found in long-lived than in aged donors.

This CDR3 region has 14 residues. The germline V gene encodes CDR1 SQVTM and CDR2 ANQGSEA. The trim removed 7 bases at V and 7 bases at J, leaving 11 bases unmatched. PBMCs were isolated at a quantity of at least 6 million per sample. Sequencing used blood. The rearrangement uses TRBV29-1 and TRBJ2-1; 9 bases line up with TRBD2. This clonotype originated in a woman aged 25 to 45 in good health. DNA for the CDR3: TGCAGCGCCGAGCGGGGGGCTGGGTCTAATGAGCAGTTCTTC. It specifies CSAERGAGSNEQFF.